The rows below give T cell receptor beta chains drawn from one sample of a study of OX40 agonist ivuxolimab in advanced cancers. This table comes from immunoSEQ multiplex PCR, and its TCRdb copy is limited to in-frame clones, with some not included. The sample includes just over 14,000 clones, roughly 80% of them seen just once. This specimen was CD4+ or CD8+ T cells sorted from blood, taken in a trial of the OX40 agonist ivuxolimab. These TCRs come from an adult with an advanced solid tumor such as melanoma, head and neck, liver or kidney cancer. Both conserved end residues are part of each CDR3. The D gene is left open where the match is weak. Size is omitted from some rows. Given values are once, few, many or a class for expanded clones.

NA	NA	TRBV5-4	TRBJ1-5	CASSSGGFFQPQHF	TGTGCCAGCAGCTCGGGGGGTTTTTTTCAGCCCCAGCATTTT
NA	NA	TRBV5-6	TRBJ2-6	CASKPSSGANVLTF	TGTGCCAGCAAACCGAGCTCTGGGGCCAACGTCCTGACTTTC
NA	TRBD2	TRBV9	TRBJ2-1	CASSYRLAGGSYNEQFF	TGTGCCAGCAGCTACCGACTAGCGGGAGGGTCTTACAATGAGCAGTTCTTC
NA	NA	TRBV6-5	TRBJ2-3	CASSGWTKDTQYF	TGTGCCAGCAGCGGGTGGACAAAAGATACGCAGTATTTT
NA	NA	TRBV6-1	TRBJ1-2	CASSDGYTF	TGTGCCAGCAGTGATGGCTACACCTTC
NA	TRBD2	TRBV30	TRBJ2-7	CAWSRSGTYEQYF	TGTGCCTGGAGTAGAAGCGGGACCTACGAGCAGTACTTC
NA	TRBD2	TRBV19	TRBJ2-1	CASSIPRELPYNEQFF	TGTGCCAGTAGTATACCGCGGGAGCTCCCCTACAATGAGCAGTTCTTC
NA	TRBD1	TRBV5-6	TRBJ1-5	CASSKRTGVDQPQHF	TGTGCCAGCAGCAAAAGGACAGGGGTTGACCAGCCCCAGCATTTT
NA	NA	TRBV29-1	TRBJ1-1	CSVAENTEAFF	TGCAGCGTTGCCGAGAACACTGAAGCTTTCTTT
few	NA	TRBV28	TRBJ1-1	CASSSILANMNTEAFF	TGTGCCAGCAGTTCAATCCTTGCGAACATGAACACTGAAGCTTTCTTT